At least ten counts were recorded for the clone carrying this T cell receptor (beta chain). What it binds is unknown. The data were obtained in a study of T cells in Graves' hyperthyroidism and ophthalmopathy. At the level of the study: Peripheral blood was taken when the disease was first diagnosed, before any treatment began.

This CDR3 has 17 amino acids. Trimming cost V 0 bases and J 9 bases; bases outside gene matches: 14. Germline V gene data show CDR1 as SGHRS and CDR2 as YFSETQ. Overall study results and limits: Ophthalmopathy prediction by the model preceded onset by a median about 6 months.

Patients aged 18 to 65 had newly diagnosed hyperthyroidism that had lasted under 2 months. TCR beta CDR3 region amplification was performed from RNA transcripts. Using the HTBI primer set, a first-round RT-PCR was run on the TCR CDR3. TCRdb used MiXCR to reprocess the multiplex PCR reads, holding one entry per CDR3 protein. The repertoire holds approximately 210,000 distinct CDR3 sequences, with over 15% as singletons. This receptor was taken from a middle-aged man with Graves' hyperthyroidism. The specimen sequenced was blood. The chain links TRBV5-1 to TRBJ2-1, with 8 bases lining up with TRBD2. The CDR3 DNA sequence: TGCGCCAGCAGCTTGGGTTTACCGGGACTAGATTTGGGTGAGCAGTTCTTC. Amino acids: CASSLGLPGLDLGEQFF.